These T cell receptor beta chains were read from a single sample in a study of shared clonotypes between healthy human individuals. Method: immunoSEQ multiplex PCR; TCRdb's copy keeps in-frame clones and lacks some. The sample comprises about 580,000 clones, 98% of which are singletons, and 0.3% to 0.35% rests with the top ten. Source material: naive CD8+ T cells sorted from blood. These receptors were obtained from a young man in good health. The CDR3 runs from the conserved cysteine through the conserved F or W. Each record gives: J gene, D gene, V gene, CDR3 protein, CDR3 DNA. D genes are given only for firm matches.

TRBJ2-3	TRBD2	TRBV5-3	CASKDSSGRRTDTQYF	TGTGCCAGCAAGGACTCTAGCGGGAGGAGGACAGATACGCAGTATTTT
TRBJ2-7	TRBD1	TRBV5-5	CASSLWTGNEQYF	TGTGCCAGCAGCTTGTGGACAGGGAACGAGCAGTACTTC
TRBJ1-1	TRBD1	TRBV11-2	CASSSERTGWTEAFF	TGTGCCAGCAGCAGCGAGCGGACAGGGTGGACTGAAGCTTTCTTT
TRBJ2-1	-	TRBV7-9	CASSSQINEQFF	TGTGCCAGCAGCTCTCAAATCAATGAGCAGTTCTTC
TRBJ1-5	TRBD1	TRBV19	CASSMGAGGIGPQHF	TGTGCCAGTAGTATGGGGGCAGGGGGGATTGGGCCCCAGCATTTT
TRBJ1-5	TRBD1	TRBV28	CASSFGTGSNQPQHF	TGTGCCAGCAGTTTCGGGACAGGGAGCAATCAGCCCCAGCATTTT
TRBJ2-5	-	TRBV4-1	CASSRLFQETQYF	TGCGCCAGCAGCCGGCTGTTCCAAGAGACCCAGTACTTC
TRBJ2-7	-	TRBV7-9	CASSLELVHEQYF	TGTGCCAGCAGCTTAGAATTGGTACACGAGCAGTACTTC
TRBJ2-7	TRBD1	TRBV13	CASSQDGGQGSYEQYF	TGTGCCAGCAGCCAAGACGGGGGACAGGGATCCTACGAGCAGTACTTC
TRBJ1-2	TRBD1	TRBV5-4	CASSFGKDRVNSGYTF	TGTGCCAGCAGCTTTGGCAAGGACAGGGTAAATAGTGGCTACACCTTC
TRBJ2-1	-	TRBV6-6	CASTSGVYNEQFF	TGTGCCAGCACCTCGGGCGTATACAATGAGCAGTTCTTC
TRBJ2-7	-	TRBV11-3	CASSLAGQTGSPTGDYEQYF	TGTGCCAGCAGCTTAGCCGGTCAGACAGGTTCTCCGACGGGAGACTACGAGCAGTACTTC
TRBJ2-7	-	TRBV28	CASSTGVSRSGYEQYF	TGTGCCAGCAGTACGGGGGTATCGCGATCGGGCTACGAGCAGTACTTC
TRBJ2-2	TRBD2	TRBV4-3	CASSQEGRLAGETGELFF	TGCGCCAGCAGCCAAGAAGGGCGGCTAGCGGGTGAGACCGGGGAGCTGTTTTTT
TRBJ2-7	TRBD1	TRBV29-1	CSGGTGYEQYF	TGCAGCGGGGGGACAGGCTACGAGCAGTACTTC
TRBJ2-5	-	TRBV18	CASSPPNQETQYF	TGTGCCAGCTCACCCCCGAACCAAGAGACCCAGTACTTC
TRBJ2-3	TRBD1	TRBV29-1	CSATGTASTDTQYF	TGCAGCGCGACCGGGACAGCGAGCACAGATACGCAGTATTTT
TRBJ2-7	-	TRBV2	CASAGGEQYF	TGTGCCAGCGCTGGGGGGGAGCAGTACTTC
TRBJ1-1	-	TRBV4-1	CASSPETGIMNTEAFF	TGCGCCAGCAGCCCAGAGACGGGGATTATGAACACTGAAGCTTTCTTT
TRBJ1-5	-	TRBV27	CASSLFGGGLVNQPQHF	TGTGCCAGCAGTTTATTTGGGGGGGGGCTCGTAAATCAGCCCCAGCATTTT
TRBJ2-2	TRBD1	TRBV6-5	CASSYYRGDTGELFF	TGTGCCAGCAGTTACTACAGGGGCGACACCGGGGAGCTGTTTTTT
TRBJ2-5	-	TRBV7-9	CASSLGARGQETQYF	TGTGCCAGCAGCTTAGGTGCCAGAGGGCAAGAGACCCAGTACTTC
TRBJ1-4	TRBD1	TRBV7-9	CASSSRQGGEKLFF	TGTGCCAGCAGCTCCCGACAGGGAGGCGAAAAACTGTTTTTT
TRBJ2-1	-	TRBV25-1	CAVGSSYNEQFF	TGTGCGGTCGGGAGCTCCTACAATGAGCAGTTCTTC
TRBJ1-2	-	TRBV6-5	CASSYNGENYGYTF	TGTGCCAGCAGTTACAACGGAGAGAACTATGGCTACACCTTC